The source of this T cell receptor (beta chain) is a study of blood T cell repertoires in COVID-19. The wider study: T cells, B-cell-depleted T cells, or PBMCs provided the cDNA or gDNA that served as material.

V lost 2 bases and J lost 7; bases outside the gene matches: 5. CDR3 length equals 15 residues. From germline, CDR1 is SGHRS and CDR2 YFSETQ. In the source study's methods: Reference gene primer amplification in the assay estimated nucleated cell counts. Produced via immunoSEQ multiplex PCR; TCRdb's table is partial and in-frame only. V and J calls and clone size are those listed in that table; D and trimming were worked out from the DNA. There are roughly 250,000 clones in the sample; around 89% occur only once, and over 3.5% lies in the top ten. The source material was peripheral blood. This receptor was obtained from a woman in her 40s with acute or convalescent COVID-19. The chain has TRBV5-1 and TRBJ2-2, with 10 nucleotides matching TRBD2. The CDR3 region is CASSFTSGVGGELFF. The CDR3 DNA is TGCGCCAGCAGCTTCACTAGCGGGGTTGGCGGGGAGCTGTTTTTT. Complete variable domain (other parts from reference TRBV5-1 and TRBJ2-2): KAGVTQTPRYLIKTRGQQVTLSCSPISGHRSVSWYQQTPGQGLQFLFEYFSETQRNKGNFPGRFSGRQFSNSRSEMNVSTLELGDSALYLCASSFTSGVGGELFFGEGSRLTVL.